Sequencing of this T cell receptor beta chain was carried out in a study of Tregs in tolerant kidney transplant recipients (dated by TCRdb to between 2018 and 2021). Broadly, across the study: The study applied TCRbeta sequencing to find donor-specific regulatory T cells before combined kidney and bone marrow transplantation and then followed those same cells after transplant. TCRbeta repertoire sequencing was used in 3 healthy controls to compare several methods for expanding Tregs specific for an allogeneic donor. The paper's findings and limits, for the study overall: Although technical replication error seemed to be minimal, the question of biological reproducibility was not addressed directly. Expanding Tregs with activated donor B cells appeared to identify the most biologically relevant and donor-specific TCRbeta repertoire. Because only a small number of patients were included, the study had limitations, and the results will need to be validated in larger populations as well as under other immunosuppression protocols.

Regarding this clone: Its binding antigen is unknown. Base qualities are missing; no much larger clone stands one base away. This sample also contains other DNA sequences that code for the same CDR3.

For TCRbeta CDR3 sequencing, genomic DNA was extracted from sorted cells using the QIAGEN DNeasy Blood and Tissue Kit. High-throughput TCRbeta CDR3 sequencing, including PCR amplification with bias correction and internal controls, was performed commercially through immunoSEQ. The paper's data handling went like this. Unique productive TCRbeta sequences were defined by CDR3 nucleotide sequence where primers matched, and otherwise by CDR3 amino acid sequence together with Vbeta and Jbeta genes. To correct sorting error, sequences shared between sorted populations at a frequency ratio of 2:1 or less were removed; the rest were assigned to the higher population. A sequence counted as donor-reactive if, in CFSE-low cells, the sequence had a frequency of at least 0.01% and was expanded at least 5-fold compared with unstimulated cells. Repertoire divergence was quantified by Jensen-Shannon divergence calculated from the top 100 TCRbeta sequences ranked by frequency. When a sample had multiple sequencing runs, each run was corrected for sorting error separately and the runs were then pooled. Sourced from immuneACCESS, this table was stored by TCRdb with only in-frame sequences that have V and J called. A share of the clones is absent; for the studies checked, an unresolved V gene accounts for under half, and the remainder has no known explanation. The D gene and trimming were derived from the DNA, and the V and J assignments and clone size from that table. This sample comprises roughly 250,000 clones, about 80% of them detected only once. The leading ten clones occupy over 0.5% of the sample.

Unstimulated Tregs (CD4+CD25+CD127-), CD4+ non-Tregs (CD4+CD25-), CD4 and CD8 cells were FACS-sorted from thawed PBMCs. Healthy control blood was obtained either as purchased buffy coats or from healthy volunteers. Healthy control blood was processed by Ficoll density gradient to PBMCs and cryopreserved; patient PBMCs were collected before and after transplant. This TCR came from a human donor in good health. The sequenced sample consisted of CD4+ T cells from blood.

The DNA reads TGTGCCAGCAGCGGGACGGCTCAGCTCTACGAGCAGTACTTC. Its translation reads: CASSGTAQLYEQYF. The receptor chain draws on TRBV5-7 and TRBJ2-7; the D segment might be TRBD1 or TRBD2, since each matches 5 bases. TRBV5-7 is classed as an ORF, of uncertain function. Trimming at the junction amounts to 4 bases on V and 3 bases on J, and the germline ends lie 14 bases apart. The CDR3 sequence holds 14 residues, the cysteine and phenylalanine included. The kept DNA is CDR3 alone, 42 bases in frame from the first base.